The 4 T cell receptor beta chains listed next were all sequenced from one sample in a study of CD8 T cells in ankylosing spondylitis (dated 2017 in TCRdb). The library relied on 5' RACE. Sequencing relied on an Illumina HiSeq 2500. TCRdb's own reprocessing of the public reads used fastp at Q25 and MiXCR and kept productive beta chains. Records with the same CDR3 protein are collapsed into one entry carrying the most frequent genes and DNA. Within this sample are nearly 350,000 distinct CDR3 sequences, with about 15% of them counted one time only. Approximately 1% of the sample lies in the top ten. Sequencing used blood, either unsorted or a sorted T cell fraction (not recorded which). The receptors stem from a male donor with ankylosing spondylitis or in good health (not recorded which).

The CDR3 DNA is TGCAGTGCTCGGCAGTATAATTCACCCCTCCACTTT. It codes for CSARQYNSPLHF. V and J are TRBV20-1 and TRBJ1-6, with no clear D. This CDR3 spans 12 amino acids. Trimming took off 5 bases at V and 4 bases at J, with 6 bases between the two ends. Germline V gene sequence: CDR1 DFQATT, CDR2 SNEGSKA (reference sequence).

Here the CDR3 DNA reads TGCGCCAGCAGCTTGGTTTTGTCAGGACAGGGGACTACTGGGGCCAACGTCCTGACTTTC. As protein: CASSLVLSGQGTTGANVLTF. The chain joins TRBV5-1 to TRBJ2-6, with 9 bases matching TRBD1. The germline V gene has CDR1 SGHRS and CDR2 YFSETQ. V shed 0 bases and J 2 bases; nucleotides not matched to a gene: 12. The CDR3 spans 20 residues.

The V gene is TRBV11-2, the J gene TRBJ2-1; D ambiguous. V lost 5 bases to trimming and J lost 7 bases, with 18 bases between them. The germline CDR1 and CDR2 sequences are SGHAT and FQNNGV. The CDR3 covers 15 residues. The CDR3 spells CASSPEKSPWNEQFF. CDR3 DNA: TGTGCCAGCAGCCCCGAGAAGTCCCCTTGGAATGAGCAGTTCTTC.

The chain employs TRBV7-9 and TRBJ1-6; no reliable D call. V lost 4 bases, J lost 6 bases, and 7 bases lay in between. From germline, CDR1 is SEHNR and CDR2 FQNEAQ (reference sequence). This CDR3 is 13 amino acids long. The CDR3, as DNA: TGTGCCAGCAGCTCCTCATCTAATTCACCCCTCCACTTT. As protein: CASSSSSNSPLHF.